This T cell receptor beta chain came from a study of blood T cell repertoires in COVID-19. Study-level background: Sources were T cells, B-cell-depleted T cells, or PBMCs; the material itself was cDNA or gDNA.

Grouping used clinical history reported by participants in a survey and questionnaire. In this sample, this clone turned up a few times. Method: immunoSEQ multiplex PCR; TCRdb's copy keeps in-frame clones and lacks some. The sample has approximately 300,000 clones; 86% are singletons. J was trimmed by 4 bases and V by 5 bases; bases with no gene match: 7. Germline V lookup: CDR1 GTSNPN, CDR2 SVGIG (reference sequence). CDR3 length: 13 amino acids. Sequencing was carried out using PBMCs or T cells enriched from blood (not recorded which). The V call is TRBV30, the J call TRBJ1-1; 7 nucleotides agree with TRBD1. This TCR was recovered from a man aged 30 to 39 who had recovered from COVID-19. The CDR3: CAWDRAAGTEAFF. The CDR3 DNA reads as TGTGCCTGGGACAGGGCGGCGGGCACTGAAGCTTTCTTT.